What follows are 15 T cell receptor beta chains derived from one specimen sequenced in a study of blood T cell repertoires in COVID-19 (dated by TCRdb to 2018 to 2021). Libraries came from the immunoSEQ multiplex PCR assay. Imported from immuneACCESS, the table was reduced by TCRdb to in-frame sequences with V and J called. These copies leave out some clones; in studies compared against another copy, an unresolved V gene accounts for under half, and the cause of the remainder is not known. This sample holds 95,000 to 150,000 clones; approximately 74% were observed only once. About 6.3% of the sample is taken by the ten largest. Sequencing input: peripheral blood. Every receptor here comes from a man aged 80 or over with COVID-19, enrolled during active disease.

The rearrangement links TRBV6-1 to TRBJ1-5; D gene unclear. From germline, CDR1 is MNHNS and CDR2 SASEGT. V lost 4 bases and J lost 4, with 20 bases in between. The CDR3 length is 17 residues. This CDR3 reads CASSAIRRAIINQPQHF. The CDR3 DNA reads TGTGCCAGCAGTGCCATCAGGCGGGCAATTATTAATCAGCCCCAGCATTTT.

The chain joins TRBV27 to TRBJ2-1, with a tentative D call TRBD1 (5 bases). Germline CDR1 reads MNHEY; CDR2 reads SMNVEV (reference sequence). CDR3 length: 16 amino acids. V lost 6 bases and J lost 2, with 17 bases in between. CDR3 loop: CASSPMAGNTYNEQFF. CDR3 nucleotide sequence: TGTGCCAGCAGCCCAATGGCAGGGAATACCTACAATGAGCAGTTCTTC.

This clone was seen just once. The rearrangement links TRBV24-1 to TRBJ1-2, with D unresolved. Germline assignment: CDR1 KGHDR and CDR2 SFDVKD. This CDR3 spans 13 amino acids. V shed 6 bases and J shed 4 bases, with 11 bases lying between them. The CDR3 bases are TGTGCCACCAGTAAACGGGTTGGCTATGGCTACACCTTC. It yields the protein CATSKRVGYGYTF.

The chain carries TRBV7-8 and TRBJ2-2; 9 bases agree with TRBD2. Trimming at V came to 5 bases and at J to 5 bases, leaving 9 bases not matched to a gene. The CDR3 length is 16 residues. Germline assignment: CDR1 SGHVS and CDR2 FQNEAQ. CDR3 amino acids: CASSPVAGDTTGELFF. Here the CDR3 DNA reads TGTGCCAGCAGCCCCGTAGCGGGAGATACGACCGGGGAGCTGTTTTTT.

The V gene is TRBV7-2, the J gene TRBJ2-7, with a tentative D call TRBD1 (6 bases). Germline V gene lookup returns CDR1 SGHTA and CDR2 FQGNSA. V lost 3 bases and J lost 4, with 16 bases in between. The length of the CDR3 is 15 residues. As DNA, the CDR3 is TGTGCCAGCAGCTTTACGGGGCAGGGGTGGTACGAGCAGTACTTC. Translating gives CASSFTGQGWYEQYF.

CDR3 region: CAISTGTGDYGYTF. The CDR3 nucleotides are TGTGCCATCAGTACCGGGACAGGAGATTATGGCTACACCTTC. The chain employs TRBV10-3 and TRBJ1-2, with TRBD1 identical over 8 bases. The CDR3 loop spans 14 amino acids. CDR1 and CDR2 from the germline V gene are ENHRY and SYGVKD. The ends lost 5 bases at V and 5 bases at J; junction bases unmatched: 7.

The chain employs TRBV6-2 or TRBV6-3 and TRBJ2-1; the match to TRBD2 covers 16 bases. This CDR3 region has 15 residues. Per germline, CDR1 MNHEY and CDR2 SVGEGT. J lost 8 bases, V lost 5 bases, and 3 bases had no gene match. In DNA, the CDR3 is TGTGCCAGCAGTGCCGGGACTAGCGGGAGGGATGAGCAGTTCTTC. Translation: CASSAGTSGRDEQFF.

V and J are TRBV6-5 and TRBJ1-5, with 7 bases fitting TRBD1. After removal of 2 bases from V and 7 bases from J, the junction contained 5 bases not matched to a gene. This CDR3 region has 14 residues. CDR1 MNHEY and CDR2 SVGAGI come from the germline V gene. The CDR3 nucleotides are TGTGCCAGCAGTTACAGACAGGGTGGACAGCCCCAGCATTTT. Translating it yields CASSYRQGGQPQHF.

This clone was seen a handful of times. V and J are TRBV4-1 and TRBJ2-3; 10 nucleotides match TRBD2. The junction had 7 bases not matched to a gene; V was cut back by 3 bases and J by 4 bases. CDR3 size: 16 residues. Germline V gene data show CDR1 as MGHRA and CDR2 as YSYEKL. The chain's CDR3 is CASSHSLAGEADTQYF. CDR3 in DNA: TGCGCCAGCAGCCATTCCCTAGCGGGAGAGGCAGATACGCAGTATTTT.

As to this clone: Germline is not matched at one junction end, which may reflect a read error. CDR3 protein: CASREGQEETQYF. CDR3 nucleotides: TGTGCCAGCAGGGAAGGACAGGAAGAGACCCAGTACTTC. The chain couples TRBV6-1 to TRBJ2-5; 7 bases fit TRBD1. The V gene's germline CDR1 is MNHNS and CDR2 SASEGT. CDR3 size: 13 residues.

The chain employs TRBV18 and TRBJ1-6, with 7 bases lining up with TRBD1. Germline V CDR1 and CDR2: KGHSH, LQKENI. This CDR3 contains 17 residues. J was trimmed by 0 bases and V by 6 bases; bases with no gene match: 8. The DNA for the CDR3 is TGTGCCAGCTCGGACCAACAGGGGAGCTCCTATAATTCACCCCTCCACTTT. Its protein product is CASSDQQGSSYNSPLHF.

This chain links TRBV28 with TRBJ2-2; the match to TRBD2 covers 7 bases. Germline loops: CDR1 MDHEN, CDR2 SYDVKM. J gave up 4 bases and V 2 bases, and 1 base lay outside the gene matches. The CDR3 is 14 residues long. The CDR3, as DNA: TGTGCCAGCAGTTTAAGCGGGATCACCGGGGAGCTGTTTTTT. Residues: CASSLSGITGELFF. The complete variable domain, with remaining parts taken from reference TRBV28 and TRBJ2-2, reads DVKVTQSSRYLVKRTGEKVFLECVQDMDHENMFWYRQDPGLGLRLIYFSYDVKMKEKGDIPEGYSVSREKKERFSLILESASTNQTSMYLCASSLSGITGELFFGEGSRLTVL.

This clone was counted a few times. V gene TRBV10-1 combines with J gene TRBJ2-7; no clear D gene. From germline, CDR1 is WNHNN and CDR2 SYGVQD (reference sequence). The length of the CDR3 is 12 residues. The V and J ends lost 8 bases and 0 bases respectively, with 8 bases between them. DNA of the CDR3: TGCGCCAGCTCTACGAGCTCCTACGAGCAGTACTTC. It is translated as CASSTSSYEQYF.

The gene calls are TRBV6-5 and TRBJ2-5, with 10 bases matching TRBD2. CDR3 length: 13 amino acids. Per germline, CDR1 MNHEY and CDR2 SVGAGI. V shed 10 bases and J 4 bases; nucleotides not matched to a gene: 6. The CDR3 loop is CATQAGGTETQYF. The CDR3 DNA sequence: TGTGCCACCCAAGCGGGAGGGACAGAGACCCAGTACTTC.

The chain uses TRBV16 and TRBJ1-1; D remains unclear. Germline CDR1 and CDR2: KGHSY and FQNENV. The ends were cut back, 5 bases at V and 0 bases at J, with 10 bases in the middle. This CDR3 region has 14 residues. DNA of the CDR3: TGTGCCAGCAGCGTCCTAGAAATGAACACTGAAGCTTTCTTT. The encoded protein is CASSVLEMNTEAFF.